These 23 T cell receptor beta chains originate from one sample sequenced in a study of CD8 T cells in ankylosing spondylitis. TCRdb re-analysed the 5' RACE reads in MiXCR, keeping a single row per CDR3 protein. This table has approximately 250,000 distinct CDR3 sequences, roughly 32% appearing once. The sample taken for sequencing was blood, either unsorted or a sorted T cell fraction (not recorded which). These receptors were collected from a male donor with ankylosing spondylitis or in good health (not recorded which).

The chain joins TRBV18 to TRBJ2-7; 8 nucleotides agree with TRBD1. Germline CDR1 and CDR2: KGHSH and LQKENI. This CDR3 comprises 14 residues. The ends lost 3 bases at V and 6 bases at J; junction bases unmatched: 7. Here the CDR3 reads CASSPKDRGGEQYF. The CDR3 bases are TGTGCCAGCTCACCCAAAGACAGGGGCGGCGAGCAGTACTTC.

V gene TRBV12-3 or TRBV12-4 combines with J gene TRBJ1-2, with D unclear. CDR3 length: 14 amino acids. V lost 2 bases and J 1 base, leaving 8 bases between the germline ends. This chain's CDR3 is CASSLRPNNYGYTF. CDR3 coding DNA: TGTGCCAGCAGTTTACGCCCAAATAACTATGGCTACACCTTC.

The chain has TRBV6-6 and TRBJ2-3; D is unresolved. This CDR3 has 12 residues. CDR1 is MNHNY and CDR2 is SVGAGI in the germline V gene (reference sequence). Trimming removed 9 bases at V and 2 bases at J, with 9 bases between. The CDR3 DNA reads as TGTGCCAGTCTGACCTACACAGATACGCAGTATTTT. It specifies CASLTYTDTQYF.

The chain is built from TRBV11-2 and TRBJ2-5; D may correspond to TRBD1 or TRBD2 (6 bases each). The CDR3 covers 17 residues. CDR1 is SGHAT and CDR2 is FQNNGV in the germline V gene. V gave up 5 bases and J gave up 1 base, with 20 bases separating them. CDR3 region: CASSQGSGTRGQETQYF. The CDR3 nucleotides read TGTGCCAGCAGCCAGGGGTCCGGGACTCGGGGCCAAGAGACCCAGTACTTC.

There are a few counts of this clonotype. The chain recombines TRBV20-1 with TRBJ2-3; the D gene could be TRBD1 or TRBD2 (6 bases each). Germline assignment: CDR1 DFQATT and CDR2 SNEGSKA (reference sequence). Between the trimmed V and J ends, which lost 7 bases and 1 base, there was a span of 15 bases. The CDR3 sequence is 14 residues long. CDR3 amino acids: CSVELAGGTDTQYF. CDR3 in DNA: TGCAGTGTTGAACTAGCAGGGGGCACAGATACGCAGTATTTT.

The chain uses TRBV21-1 and TRBJ2-1; TRBD2, the D gene given by the table, was not confirmed from the DNA. TRBV21-1 constitutes a pseudogene. There are 18 residues in the CDR3. The CDR3 coding sequence is TGTGCCAGCAGCAAATCTAGACCTAGCGAGCTCTCCTACAATGAGCAGTTCTTC. Translation: CASSKSRPSELSYNEQFF.

This clonotype showed up just a few times. This chain uses TRBV4-1 with TRBJ1-2, with 9 positions matching TRBD1. V lost 1 base to trimming and J lost 3 bases; unmatched junction nucleotides: 9. CDR1 is MGHRA and CDR2 is YSYEKL in the germline V gene. The CDR3 length is 17 residues. The CDR3: CASSQAQATGGYYGYTF. CDR3 in DNA: TGCGCCAGCAGCCAAGCCCAGGCTACAGGGGGCTACTATGGCTACACCTTC.

V and J are TRBV5-6 and TRBJ2-2, with D uncertain. Germline loops: CDR1 SGHDT, CDR2 YYEEEE. This CDR3 has 13 amino acids. The V gene lost 7 bases and the J gene lost 4 bases, with 11 bases spanning the gap. CDR3 sequence: CASQPRPTGELFF. The CDR3 coding sequence is TGTGCCAGCCAGCCCCGGCCCACCGGGGAGCTGTTTTTT. The full variable domain, rest sourced from reference TRBV5-6 and TRBJ2-2, is DAGVTQSPTHLIKTRGQQVTLRCSPKSGHDTVSWYQQALGQGPQFIFQYYEEEERQRGNFPDRFSGHQFPNYSSELNVNALLLGDSALYLCASQPRPTGELFFGEGSRLTVL.

This clonotype was seen a handful of times. V is TRBV10-3 and J is TRBJ2-7, with a possible D match to TRBD2 (6 bases). The CDR3 runs to 14 residues. Germline loops: CDR1 ENHRY, CDR2 SYGVKD. Trimming pared 3 bases from V and 4 bases from J, leaving 13 bases between. The CDR3: CAISDLRGTYEQYF. CDR3 DNA sequence: TGTGCCATCAGTGACCTCCGGGGGACTTACGAGCAGTACTTC.

The chain combines TRBV7-7 with TRBJ2-7, with D possibly TRBD2 on 6 matching bases. CDR3 length equals 13 residues. Trimming cost V 7 bases and J 3 bases, with 13 bases left between them. Per germline, CDR1 SSHAT and CDR2 FNYEAQ (reference sequence). As DNA, the CDR3 is TGTGCCAGCACCTGGGACTGCTTCTACGAGCAGTACTTC. It specifies CASTWDCFYEQYF.

This clonotype occurred a few times. This rearrangement joins TRBV6-5 to TRBJ2-7, with D possibly TRBD1 on 6 matching bases. This CDR3 is built from 15 residues. The V gene's germline CDR1 is MNHEY and CDR2 SVGAGI. V lost 4 bases and J lost 1, with 14 bases in between. CDR3 protein: CASSSPGVASYEQYF. CDR3 DNA: TGTGCCAGCAGTTCCCCAGGGGTGGCGTCCTACGAGCAGTACTTC.

The rearrangement uses TRBV7-6 and TRBJ2-1, with 7 bases matching TRBD1. CDR1 and CDR2 (germline): SGHVS, FNYEAQ. V was pared by 5 bases and J by 1 base, with 8 bases of the junction left unmatched. The CDR3 sequence is 16 residues long. DNA for the CDR3: TGTGCCAGCAGCGTTACAGGGGAACCTTCCTACAATGAGCAGTTCTTC. Translated: CASSVTGEPSYNEQFF.

The V gene is TRBV20-1, the J gene TRBJ2-3; 7 nucleotides line up with TRBD2. The germline gives CDR1 DFQATT, CDR2 SNEGSKA (reference sequence). V was pared by 4 bases and J by 3 bases, with 4 bases of the junction left unmatched. The CDR3 is 13 residues long. CDR3 residues: CSAIPGGTDTQYF. CDR3 nucleotides: TGCAGTGCTATCCCCGGGGGGACAGATACGCAGTATTTT.

This clonotype occurred a few times. The V call is TRBV5-1, the J call TRBJ2-3; maybe TRBD2 (5 bases). In germline, CDR1 is SGHRS, CDR2 YFSETQ. The CDR3 totals 14 residues. V dropped 5 bases and J dropped 1 base, with 11 bases sitting between them. The CDR3 DNA follows: TGCGCCAGCAGACTGGACGGGGGCACAGATACGCAGTATTTT. Protein sequence: CASRLDGGTDTQYF. Based on the CDR3 plus reference TRBV5-1 and TRBJ2-3, the full variable domain is KAGVTQTPRYLIKTRGQQVTLSCSPISGHRSVSWYQQTPGQGLQFLFEYFSETQRNKGNFPGRFSGRQFSNSRSEMNVSTLELGDSALYLCASRLDGGTDTQYFGPGTRLTVL.

The chain joins TRBV20-1 to TRBJ2-6; 7 bases agree with TRBD2. J lost 0 bases, V lost 1 base, and 6 bases had no gene match. This CDR3 is 17 amino acids long. The germline V gene has CDR1 DFQATT and CDR2 SNEGSKA (reference sequence). The CDR3 reads CSARGPGGSSGANVLTF. In DNA form, the CDR3 reads TGCAGTGCTAGAGGCCCGGGCGGGAGCTCTGGGGCCAACGTCCTGACTTTC.

The rearrangement uses TRBV7-2 and TRBJ2-5; weak D call: TRBD2 (5 bases). Germline CDR1 SGHTA, CDR2 FQGNSA. The ends were cut back, 7 bases at V and 5 bases at J, with 11 bases in the middle. The CDR3 is 12 residues long. CDR3 region: CASNRGWETQYF. The CDR3 nucleotides read TGTGCCAGCAACCGAGGGTGGGAGACCCAGTACTTC.

This clonotype turned up a few times. The chain joins TRBV7-8 to TRBJ1-1; 9 nucleotides agree with TRBD1. Germline lookup yields CDR1 SGHVS and CDR2 FQNEAQ. The CDR3 runs to 18 residues. V was pared by 0 bases and J by 5 bases, with 13 bases of the junction left unmatched. CDR3 sequence (DNA): TGTGCCAGCAGCTTAGCGCCCTCTACAGGGGGCGTGGATACTGAAGCTTTCTTT. This encodes CASSLAPSTGGVDTEAFF.

This chain connects TRBV29-1 to TRBJ1-4, with 9 bases that match TRBD1. The germline V gene has CDR1 SQVTM and CDR2 ANQGSEA. With V trimmed by 0 bases and J by 16 bases, 9 bases remained unmatched. CDR3 size: 13 residues. As DNA, the CDR3 is TGCAGCGTTGAAGATGCAACAGGGGGCTCGACGTTTTTT. This translates into CSVEDATGGSTFF.

The gene calls are TRBV6-1 and TRBJ2-7; TRBD1 matches 7 bases. V gave up 7 bases and J gave up 5 bases; unmatched junction bases: 8. Germline values: CDR1 MNHNS, CDR2 SASEGT. The length of the CDR3 is 13 residues. The CDR3 is CASKRGGEDEQYF. In nucleotides, the CDR3 is TGTGCCAGCAAGCGAGGGGGCGAGGACGAGCAGTACTTC.

The chain links TRBV20-1 to TRBJ2-5; D uncertain. The ends were cut back, 1 base at V and 5 bases at J, with 14 bases in the middle. Per germline, CDR1 DFQATT and CDR2 SNEGSKA (reference sequence). The CDR3 length is 14 residues. The CDR3 sequence: CSARVDFTSETQYF. In nucleotides, the CDR3 is TGCAGTGCTAGAGTAGACTTTACCTCGGAGACCCAGTACTTC.

In its sample, this clonotype was seen a few times. J is TRBJ2-4 and V is TRBV5-1; D tentatively fits TRBD1 or TRBD2 (5 bases each). CDR3 size: 15 residues. Looked up from germline, CDR1 is SGHRS and CDR2 is YFSETQ. V was cut by 0 bases and J by 0 bases, with 7 bases left in between. CDR3 nucleotide sequence: TGCGCCAGCAGCTTGGGGGGGACAGCCAAAAACATTCAGTACTTC. It encodes CASSLGGTAKNIQYF.

The chain is built from TRBV15 and TRBJ2-2, with D unclear. V was shortened by 8 bases and J by 8 bases, with 12 bases between the two germline ends. CDR3 length: 12 amino acids. Looked up from germline, CDR1 is LNHNV and CDR2 is YYDKDF (reference sequence). CDR3 sequence: CATGPSRGELFF. The CDR3 DNA is TGTGCCACCGGCCCGAGTCGAGGGGAGCTGTTTTTT.

The chain links TRBV12-3 or TRBV12-4 to TRBJ2-5; D uncertain. The CDR3 consists of 14 residues. Between the trimmed V and J ends, which lost 6 bases and 1 base, there was a span of 12 bases. CDR3: CASSDQIRQETQYF. The CDR3, as DNA: TGTGCCAGCAGCGACCAGATCCGCCAAGAGACCCAGTACTTC.